This T cell receptor beta chain was retrieved from a study of technical replicates of blood from a handful of donors. Germline CDR1 and CDR2: MDHEN and SYDVKM. V was pared by 11 bases and J by 5 bases, with 16 bases between. There are 12 residues in the CDR3. Assay used: immunoSEQ multiplex PCR; TCRdb lists only in-frame clones, some missing. This sample has tens of thousands of clones, with approximately 90% found just once. The genes are TRBV28 and TRBJ2-7; possible D gene TRBD1, 6 bases. Sequenced input: PBMCs. This TCR was recovered from a human donor in good health. Some clones in this sample may be carry-over from other donors' samples. In nucleotides, the CDR3 is TGTGCCTGTAAGGGGGTACGGGACGAGCAGTACTTC. It codes for CACKGVRDEQYF. Combining the CDR3 with reference TRBV28 and TRBJ2-7 gives the whole variable domain DVKVTQSSRYLVKRTGEKVFLECVQDMDHENMFWYRQDPGLGLRLIYFSYDVKMKEKGDIPEGYSVSREKKERFSLILESASTNQTSMYLCACKGVRDEQYFGPGTRLTVT.